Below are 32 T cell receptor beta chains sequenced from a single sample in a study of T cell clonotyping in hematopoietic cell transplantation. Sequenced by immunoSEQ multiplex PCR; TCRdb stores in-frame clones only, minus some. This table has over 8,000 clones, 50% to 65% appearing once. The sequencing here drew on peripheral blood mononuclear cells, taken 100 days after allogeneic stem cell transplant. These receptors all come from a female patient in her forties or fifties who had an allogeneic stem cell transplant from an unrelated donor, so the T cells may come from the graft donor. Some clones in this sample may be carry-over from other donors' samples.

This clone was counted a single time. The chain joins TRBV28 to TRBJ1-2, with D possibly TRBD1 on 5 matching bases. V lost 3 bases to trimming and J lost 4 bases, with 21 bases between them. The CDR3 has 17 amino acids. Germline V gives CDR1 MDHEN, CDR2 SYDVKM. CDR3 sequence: CASSFNPLRQPAYGYTF. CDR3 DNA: TGTGCCAGCAGTTTCAATCCCCTCCGACAGCCCGCCTATGGCTACACCTTC.

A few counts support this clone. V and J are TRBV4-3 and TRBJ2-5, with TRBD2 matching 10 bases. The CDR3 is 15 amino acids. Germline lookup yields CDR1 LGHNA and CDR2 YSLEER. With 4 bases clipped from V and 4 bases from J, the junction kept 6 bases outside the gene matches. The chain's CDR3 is CASSRGLANGETQYF. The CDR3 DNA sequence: TGCGCCAGCAGCCGGGGACTAGCGAACGGAGAGACCCAGTACTTC.

The CDR3 nucleotides read TGTGCCTGGAGTTCACTACGGTTCACTGAAGCTTTCTTT. Protein product: CAWSSLRFTEAFF. The chain is built from TRBV30 and TRBJ1-1; the D is unclear. This CDR3 is 13 amino acids long. Trimming left V 2 bases short and J 4 bases short, with 11 bases between. CDR1 is GTSNPN and CDR2 is SVGIG in the germline V gene (reference sequence).

The CDR3 region has the DNA TGTGCCAGCACCGCCGGCGGGGGCAACCGCTCACCCCTCCACTTT. This gives the protein CASTAGGGNRSPLHF. The V call is TRBV6-5, the J call TRBJ1-6; tentatively, D is TRBD1 (6 bases). The V and J ends lost 7 bases and 10 bases respectively, with 20 bases between them. CDR3 length: 15 residues. Germline-derived CDR1 and CDR2 are MNHEY and SVGAGI.

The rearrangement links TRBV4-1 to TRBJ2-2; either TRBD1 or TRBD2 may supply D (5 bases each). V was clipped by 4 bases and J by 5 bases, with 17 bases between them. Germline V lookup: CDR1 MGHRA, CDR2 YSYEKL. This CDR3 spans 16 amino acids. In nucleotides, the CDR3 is TGCGCCAGCAGCCCCCCGGGGCGATGGAATACCGGGGAGCTGTTTTTT. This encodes CASSPPGRWNTGELFF.

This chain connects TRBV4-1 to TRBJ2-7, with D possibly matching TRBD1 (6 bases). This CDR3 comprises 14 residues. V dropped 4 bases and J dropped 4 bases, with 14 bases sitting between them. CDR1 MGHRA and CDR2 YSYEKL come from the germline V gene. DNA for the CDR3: TGCGCCAGCAGCCTTGACCGGACAGCTTACGAGCAGTACTTC. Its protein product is CASSLDRTAYEQYF.

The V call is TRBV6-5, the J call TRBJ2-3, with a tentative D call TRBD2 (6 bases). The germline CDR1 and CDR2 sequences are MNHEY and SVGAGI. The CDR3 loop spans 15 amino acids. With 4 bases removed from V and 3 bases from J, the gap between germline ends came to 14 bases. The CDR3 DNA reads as TGTGCCAGCAGTTTGTCGGGCGGGGAAACAGATACGCAGTATTTT. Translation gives CASSLSGGETDTQYF.

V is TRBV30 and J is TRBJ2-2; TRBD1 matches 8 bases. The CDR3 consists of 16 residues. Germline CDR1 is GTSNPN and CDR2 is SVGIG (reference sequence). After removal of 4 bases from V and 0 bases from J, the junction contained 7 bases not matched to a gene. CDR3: CAWIRGPSPNTGELFF. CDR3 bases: TGTGCCTGGATCAGGGGGCCTTCGCCGAACACCGGGGAGCTGTTTTTT.

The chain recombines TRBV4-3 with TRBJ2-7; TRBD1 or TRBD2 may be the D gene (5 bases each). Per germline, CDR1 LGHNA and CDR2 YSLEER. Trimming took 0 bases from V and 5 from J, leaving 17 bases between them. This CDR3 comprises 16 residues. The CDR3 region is CASSQDGEGSRDEQYF. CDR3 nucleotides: TGCGCCAGCAGCCAAGACGGTGAGGGGAGTAGGGACGAGCAGTACTTC.

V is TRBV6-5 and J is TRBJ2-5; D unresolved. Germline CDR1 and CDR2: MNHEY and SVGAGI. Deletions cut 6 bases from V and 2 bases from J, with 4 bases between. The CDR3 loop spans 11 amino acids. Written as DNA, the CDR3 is TGTGCCAGCAGGGTTCAAGAGACCCAGTACTTC. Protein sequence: CASRVQETQYF.

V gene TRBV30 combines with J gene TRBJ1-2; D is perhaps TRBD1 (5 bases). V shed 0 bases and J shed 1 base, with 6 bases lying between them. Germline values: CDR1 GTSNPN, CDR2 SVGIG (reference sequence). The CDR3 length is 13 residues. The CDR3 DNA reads TGTGCCTGGAGTGTAGGGGTTAACTATGGCTACACCTTC. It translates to CAWSVGVNYGYTF.

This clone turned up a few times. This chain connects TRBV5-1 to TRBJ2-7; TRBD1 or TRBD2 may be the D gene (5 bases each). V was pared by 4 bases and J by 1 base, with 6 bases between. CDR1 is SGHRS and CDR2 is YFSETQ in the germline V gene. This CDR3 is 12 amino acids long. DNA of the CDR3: TGCGCCAGCAGCGAGGGGTCCTACGAGCAGTACTTC. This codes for CASSEGSYEQYF.

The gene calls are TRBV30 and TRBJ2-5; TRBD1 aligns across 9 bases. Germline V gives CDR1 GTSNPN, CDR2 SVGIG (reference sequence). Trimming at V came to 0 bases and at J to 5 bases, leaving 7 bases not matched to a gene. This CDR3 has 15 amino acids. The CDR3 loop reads CAWSVGTGYSETQYF. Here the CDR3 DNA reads TGTGCCTGGAGTGTAGGGACAGGGTATTCGGAGACCCAGTACTTC.

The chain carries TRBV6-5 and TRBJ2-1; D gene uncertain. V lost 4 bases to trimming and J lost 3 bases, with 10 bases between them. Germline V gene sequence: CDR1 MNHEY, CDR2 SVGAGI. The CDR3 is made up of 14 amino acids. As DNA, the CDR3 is TGTGCCAGCAGTTTGCAGCCCAACTACAATGAGCAGTTCTTC. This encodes CASSLQPNYNEQFF.

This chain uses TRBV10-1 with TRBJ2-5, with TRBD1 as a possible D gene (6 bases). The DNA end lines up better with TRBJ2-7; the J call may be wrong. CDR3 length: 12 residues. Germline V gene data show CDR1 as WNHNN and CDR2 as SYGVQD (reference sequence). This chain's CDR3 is CASQGTSYEQYF. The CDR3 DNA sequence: TGCGCCAGCCAGGGGACATCCTACGAGCAGTACTTC.

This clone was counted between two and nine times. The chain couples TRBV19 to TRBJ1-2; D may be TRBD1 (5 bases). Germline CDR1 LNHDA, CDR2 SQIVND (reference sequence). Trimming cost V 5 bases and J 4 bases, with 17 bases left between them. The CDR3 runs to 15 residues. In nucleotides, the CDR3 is TGTGCCAGTAGTGGGGGAGAGGCGAGATTCTATGGCTACACCTTC. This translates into CASSGGEARFYGYTF.

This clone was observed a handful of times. The CDR3 sequence: CASSLGTSGENEQYF. DNA for the CDR3: TGTGCCAGCAGTTTGGGGACTAGCGGGGAAAACGAGCAGTACTTC. The V call is TRBV28, the J call TRBJ2-7; 13 bases are a match to TRBD2. The ends lost 3 bases at V and 5 bases at J; junction bases unmatched: 4. Germline values: CDR1 MDHEN, CDR2 SYDVKM. CDR3 size: 15 residues.

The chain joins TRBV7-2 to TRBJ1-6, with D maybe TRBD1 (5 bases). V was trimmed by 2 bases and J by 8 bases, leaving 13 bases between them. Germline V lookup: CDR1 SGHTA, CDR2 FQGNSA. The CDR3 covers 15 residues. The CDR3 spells CASSLREARDSPLHF. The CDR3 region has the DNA TGTGCCAGCAGCTTAAGGGAGGCCAGGGATTCACCCCTCCACTTT.

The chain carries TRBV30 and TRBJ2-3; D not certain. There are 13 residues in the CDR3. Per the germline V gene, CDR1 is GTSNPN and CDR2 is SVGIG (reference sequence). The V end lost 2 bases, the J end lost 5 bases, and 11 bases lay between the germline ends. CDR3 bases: TGTGCCTGGAGTATTTACGGTGGAGATACGCAGTATTTT. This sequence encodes CAWSIYGGDTQYF. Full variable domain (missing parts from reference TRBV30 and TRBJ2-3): SQTIHQWPATLVQPVGSPLSLECTVEGTSNPNLYWYRQAAGRGLQLLFYSVGIGQISSEVPQNLSASRPQDRQFILSSKKLLLSDSGFYLCAWSIYGGDTQYFGPGTRLTVL.

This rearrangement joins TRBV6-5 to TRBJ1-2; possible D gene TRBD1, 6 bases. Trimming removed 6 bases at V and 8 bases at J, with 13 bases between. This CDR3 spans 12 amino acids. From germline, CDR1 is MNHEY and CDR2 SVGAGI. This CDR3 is CASREGGRGYTF. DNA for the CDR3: TGTGCCAGCAGAGAGGGGGGCCGCGGCTACACCTTC.

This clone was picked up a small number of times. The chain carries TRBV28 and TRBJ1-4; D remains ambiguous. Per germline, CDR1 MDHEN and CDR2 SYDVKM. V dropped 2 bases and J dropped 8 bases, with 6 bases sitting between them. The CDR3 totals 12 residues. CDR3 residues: CASSLGEEKLFF. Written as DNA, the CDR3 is TGTGCCAGCAGTTTAGGAGAGGAAAAACTGTTTTTT.

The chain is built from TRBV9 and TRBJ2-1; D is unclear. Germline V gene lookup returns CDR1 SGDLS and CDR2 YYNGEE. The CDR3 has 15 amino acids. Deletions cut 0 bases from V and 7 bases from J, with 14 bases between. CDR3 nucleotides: TGTGCCAGCAGCGTAGGCGATAGCTTGATGAATGAGCAGTTCTTC. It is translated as CASSVGDSLMNEQFF.

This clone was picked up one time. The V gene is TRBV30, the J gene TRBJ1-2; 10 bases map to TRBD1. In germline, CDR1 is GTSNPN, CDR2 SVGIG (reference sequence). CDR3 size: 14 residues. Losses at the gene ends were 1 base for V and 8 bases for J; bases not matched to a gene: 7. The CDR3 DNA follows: TGTGCCTGGAGTGCTCGACAGGGGGCTTACGGCTACACCTTC. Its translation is CAWSARQGAYGYTF.

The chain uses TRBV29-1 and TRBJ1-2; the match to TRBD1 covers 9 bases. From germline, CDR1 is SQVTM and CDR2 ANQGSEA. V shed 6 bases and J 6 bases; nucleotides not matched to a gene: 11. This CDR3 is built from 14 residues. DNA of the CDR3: TGCAGCGTCGAGGGACAGGGAGGGAGGAATGGCTACACCTTC. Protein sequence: CSVEGQGGRNGYTF.

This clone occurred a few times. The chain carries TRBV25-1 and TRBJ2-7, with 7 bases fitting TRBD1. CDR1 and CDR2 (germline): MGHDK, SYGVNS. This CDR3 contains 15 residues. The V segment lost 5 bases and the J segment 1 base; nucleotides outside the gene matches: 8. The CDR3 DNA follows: TGTGCCAGCAGTCATTCGAACAGGGGATCCTACGAGCAGTACTTC. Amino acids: CASSHSNRGSYEQYF.

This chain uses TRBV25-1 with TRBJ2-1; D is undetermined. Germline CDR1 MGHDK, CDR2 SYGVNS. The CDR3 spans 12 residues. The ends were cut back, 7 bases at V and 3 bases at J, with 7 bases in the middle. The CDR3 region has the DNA TGTGCCAGCACGGCAGGCTACAATGAGCAGTTCTTC. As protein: CASTAGYNEQFF.

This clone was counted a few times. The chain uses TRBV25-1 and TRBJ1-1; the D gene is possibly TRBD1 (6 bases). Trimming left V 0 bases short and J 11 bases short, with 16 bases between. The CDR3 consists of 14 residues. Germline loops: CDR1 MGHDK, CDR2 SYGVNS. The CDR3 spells CASSEYNGGHGAFF. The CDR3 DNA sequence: TGTGCCAGCAGTGAATATAACGGGGGGCATGGGGCTTTCTTT.

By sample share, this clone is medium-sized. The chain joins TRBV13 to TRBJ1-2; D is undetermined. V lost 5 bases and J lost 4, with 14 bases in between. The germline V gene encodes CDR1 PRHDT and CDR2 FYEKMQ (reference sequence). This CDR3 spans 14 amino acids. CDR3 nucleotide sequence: TGTGCCAGCAGCCCGGGAGTCGCGTCCTATGGCTACACCTTC. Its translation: CASSPGVASYGYTF.

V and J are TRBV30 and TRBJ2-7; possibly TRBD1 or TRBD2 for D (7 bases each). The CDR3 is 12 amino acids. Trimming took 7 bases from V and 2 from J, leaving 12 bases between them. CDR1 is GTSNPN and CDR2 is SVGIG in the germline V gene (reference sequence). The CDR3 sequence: CASAGGAYEQYF. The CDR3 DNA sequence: TGTGCCTCCGCAGGGGGGGCCTACGAGCAGTACTTC.

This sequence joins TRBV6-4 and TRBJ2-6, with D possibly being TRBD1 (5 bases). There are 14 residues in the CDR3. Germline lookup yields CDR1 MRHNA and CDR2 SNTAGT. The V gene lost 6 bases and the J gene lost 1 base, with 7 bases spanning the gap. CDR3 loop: CASSTGSGANVLTF. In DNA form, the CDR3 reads TGTGCCAGCAGCACAGGATCTGGGGCCAACGTCCTGACTTTC.

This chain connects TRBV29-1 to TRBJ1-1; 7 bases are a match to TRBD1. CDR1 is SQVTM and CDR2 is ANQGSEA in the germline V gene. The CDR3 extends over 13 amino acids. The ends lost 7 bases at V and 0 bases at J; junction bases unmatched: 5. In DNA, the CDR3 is TGCAGCGGGGGGGGACAGATGAACACTGAAGCTTTCTTT. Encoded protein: CSGGGQMNTEAFF.

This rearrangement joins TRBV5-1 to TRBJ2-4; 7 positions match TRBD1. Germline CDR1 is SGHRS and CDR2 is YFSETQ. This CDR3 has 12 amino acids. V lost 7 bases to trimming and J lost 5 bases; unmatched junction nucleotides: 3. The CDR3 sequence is CASSTGENIQYF. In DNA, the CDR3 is TGCGCCAGCTCAACAGGGGAAAACATTCAGTACTTC.